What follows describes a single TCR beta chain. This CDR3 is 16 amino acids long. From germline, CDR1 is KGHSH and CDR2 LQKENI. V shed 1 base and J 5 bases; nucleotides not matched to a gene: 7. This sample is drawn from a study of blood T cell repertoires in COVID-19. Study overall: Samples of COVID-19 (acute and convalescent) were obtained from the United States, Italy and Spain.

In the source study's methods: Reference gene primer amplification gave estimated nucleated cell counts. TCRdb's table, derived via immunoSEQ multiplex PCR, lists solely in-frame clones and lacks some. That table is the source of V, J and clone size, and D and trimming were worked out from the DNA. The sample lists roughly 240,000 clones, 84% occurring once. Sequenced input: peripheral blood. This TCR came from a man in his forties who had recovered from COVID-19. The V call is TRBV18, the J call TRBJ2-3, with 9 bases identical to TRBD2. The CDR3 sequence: CASSPRGGRAIDTQYF. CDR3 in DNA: TGTGCCAGCTCACCACGGGGCGGGAGGGCCATAGATACGCAGTATTTT.